This T cell receptor (beta chain) was captured by sequencing in a study of cytomegalovirus exposure and HLA in healthy donors. The study, taken as a whole, reports: According to the study, roughly 180 TCR beta chains were cytomegalovirus-associated. In vitro experiments confirmed that a few CMV-associated chains were specific for CMV antigens.

CDR3 length: 18 residues. V dropped 4 bases and J dropped 0 bases, with 17 bases sitting between them. CDR1 is SGHRS and CDR2 is YFSETQ in the germline V gene. Concerning this clone itself: Antigen specificity is unknown.

Method: immunoSEQ multiplex PCR; TCRdb's copy keeps in-frame clones and lacks some. The sample carries fewer than 400,000 clones, roughly 88% recorded once. The sequenced sample was PBMCs. The chain recombines TRBV5-1 with TRBJ2-6; maybe TRBD1 (6 bases). The TCR sequence derives from a woman between 18 and 29 years old in good health and CMV-seronegative. For the CDR3, the DNA is TGCGCCAGCAGCACGCCTAGGGGGACGGCCTCTGGGGCCAACGTCCTGACTTTC. Its translation is CASSTPRGTASGANVLTF. The variable domain in full, completed from reference TRBV5-1 and TRBJ2-6, reads KAGVTQTPRYLIKTRGQQVTLSCSPISGHRSVSWYQQTPGQGLQFLFEYFSETQRNKGNFPGRFSGRQFSNSRSEMNVSTLELGDSALYLCASSTPRGTASGANVLTFGAGSRLTVL.